These T cell receptor beta chains were read from a single sample in a study of T cell repertoires in cytomegalovirus infection. TCRdb re-called the reads through MiXCR, storing one row per CDR3 protein. The table records hundreds of thousands of distinct CDR3 sequences, 30% to 35% of them present only once. No cognate antigen is known for these TCRs. This specimen was cultured PBMCs, taken from culture after CMV antigen stimulation. The receptors were gathered from a human donor in good health (CMV status not recorded). Some clones in this sample may be carry-over from other donors' samples. CDR3s include the opening cysteine and the closing phenylalanine or tryptophan. The D gene is left open where the match is weak. Only some rows state a clone size, as once, few, many or a class for expanded clones.

clone_size | j_call | v_call | d_call | cdr3_aa | cdr3_nt
- | TRBJ1-4 | TRBV7-9 | - | CASSLPPGVGEKLFF | TGTGCCAGCAGCCTTCCCCCAGGGGTGGGAGAAAAACTGTTTTTT
- | TRBJ2-2 | TRBV7-8 | - | CASSFRRGPGGELFF | TGTGCCAGCAGCTTCAGGAGGGGCCCCGGCGGGGAGCTGTTTTTT
- | TRBJ2-3 | TRBV20-1 | - | CSARPGASDTQYF | TGCAGTGCCCGGCCCGGGGCCTCAGATACGCAGTATTTT
- | TRBJ2-1 | TRBV5-4 | - | CASKSRGSSYNEQFF | TGTGCCAGCAAGTCGCGGGGAAGCTCCTACAATGAGCAGTTCTTC
many | TRBJ2-4 | TRBV7-2 | - | CASSLEGVNIQYF | TGTGCCAGCAGCTTAGAAGGGGTGAACATTCAGTACTTC
few | TRBJ2-1 | TRBV7-6 | - | CASKHTGTPEQFF | TGTGCCAGCAAACACACCGGGACTCCCGAGCAGTTCTTC
- | TRBJ1-2 | TRBV3-1 | - | CASSQGDMASGYTF | TGTGCCAGCAGTCAAGGTGATATGGCGTCTGGCTACACCTTC
many | TRBJ1-3 | TRBV7-2 | TRBD1 | CASRPRQGRDTIYF | TGTGCCAGCAGACCTAGACAGGGACGGGACACCATATATTTT
few | TRBJ2-1 | TRBV6-9 | - | CASSYSLSTVGNEQFF | TGTGCCAGCAGTTATTCGCTATCGACCGTGGGCAATGAGCAGTTCTTC
- | TRBJ2-6 | TRBV20-1 | - | CSASDSPGANVLTF | TGCAGTGCTTCCGACAGTCCCGGGGCCAACGTCCTGACTTTC
few | TRBJ2-3 | TRBV10-3 | TRBD1 | CAISEPTGGTNADTQYF | TGTGCCATCAGTGAGCCAACAGGGGGAACCAATGCAGATACGCAGTATTTT
few | TRBJ1-2 | TRBV5-6 | - | CASRPGTRIYGYTF | TGTGCCAGCAGACCCGGGACAAGGATCTATGGCTACACCTTC
few | TRBJ1-5 | TRBV6-1 | TRBD1 | CASGTGAGQPQHF | TGTGCCAGCGGGACAGGGGCCGGTCAGCCCCAGCATTTT
many | TRBJ2-7 | TRBV6-5 | - | CASSYSSGGRPYEQYF | TGTGCCAGCAGTTACTCGTCCGGAGGCCGACCCTACGAGCAGTACTTC
few | TRBJ2-1 | TRBV7-2 | - | CASSLGRADEQFF | TGTGCCAGCAGCTTAGGACGTGCGGATGAGCAGTTCTTC
- | TRBJ2-4 | TRBV3-1 | - | CASSQSTGENIQYF | TGTGCCAGCAGCCAATCCACGGGGGAAAACATTCAGTACTTC
many | TRBJ2-6 | TRBV5-1 | TRBD1 | CASSFAQGATGANVLTF | TGCGCCAGCAGCTTCGCCCAGGGGGCTACTGGGGCCAACGTCCTGACTTTC
- | TRBJ1-3 | TRBV24-1 | TRBD1 | CATSDPRGPGNTIYF | TGTGCCACCAGTGACCCCAGGGGGCCTGGAAACACCATATATTTT
many | TRBJ1-2 | TRBV7-2 | - | CASSLARTVNYGYTF | TGTGCCAGCAGCTTGGCTAGAACCGTAAACTATGGCTACACCTTC
few | TRBJ2-4 | TRBV20-1 | - | CSARDRKEYIQYF | TGCAGTGCTAGGGACCGTAAGGAGTACATTCAGTACTTC
few | TRBJ1-1 | TRBV27 | - | CASSLLDRNTEAFF | TGTGCCAGCAGTTTACTAGACCGGAACACTGAAGCTTTCTTT
- | TRBJ2-3 | TRBV7-9 | - | CASSLTAAASADTQYF | TGTGCCAGCAGCTTAACGGCCGCAGCCTCCGCAGATACGCAGTATTTT
few | TRBJ2-5 | TRBV6-2/TRBV6-3 | - | CASISGGAGQQETQYF | TGTGCCAGCATATCGGGGGGAGCCGGACAGCAAGAGACCCAGTACTTC
- | TRBJ1-2 | TRBV6-1 | - | CASSYGQDGAIYGYTF | TGTGCCAGCAGTTACGGGCAAGACGGAGCAATATATGGCTACACCTTC
- | TRBJ1-1 | TRBV2 | - | CASRSGTPDTEAFF | TGTGCCAGTAGAAGCGGGACACCCGACACTGAAGCTTTCTTT
many | TRBJ1-5 | TRBV12-3/TRBV12-4 | TRBD1 | CASSSGTGGLQPQHF | TGTGCCAGCAGTTCCGGGACAGGGGGCCTTCAGCCCCAGCATTTT
once | TRBJ1-1 | TRBV2 | TRBD1 | CASGEGQVTEAFF | TGTGCCAGCGGGGAGGGACAGGTCACTGAAGCTTTCTTT
- | TRBJ2-3 | TRBV6-2/TRBV6-3 | TRBD2 | CASSPSGRYTDTQYF | TGTGCCAGCAGTCCTAGCGGGAGGTACACAGATACGCAGTATTTT
many | TRBJ2-2 | TRBV7-2 | - | CASSLARDTGELFF | TGTGCCAGCAGCTTAGCTAGAGACACCGGGGAGCTGTTTTTT
- | TRBJ2-2 | TRBV6-5 | - | CASSYTSGGGAVAGELFF | TGTGCCAGCAGTTACACTTCTGGGGGTGGAGCGGTTGCCGGGGAGCTGTTTTTT
- | TRBJ2-7 | TRBV7-8 | - | CASLIGQTYEQYF | TGTGCCAGCCTTATAGGCCAGACCTACGAGCAGTACTTC
few | TRBJ2-5 | TRBV12-3/TRBV12-4 | TRBD1 | CASSYDRGHETQYF | TGTGCCAGCAGTTACGACAGGGGGCATGAGACCCAGTACTTC